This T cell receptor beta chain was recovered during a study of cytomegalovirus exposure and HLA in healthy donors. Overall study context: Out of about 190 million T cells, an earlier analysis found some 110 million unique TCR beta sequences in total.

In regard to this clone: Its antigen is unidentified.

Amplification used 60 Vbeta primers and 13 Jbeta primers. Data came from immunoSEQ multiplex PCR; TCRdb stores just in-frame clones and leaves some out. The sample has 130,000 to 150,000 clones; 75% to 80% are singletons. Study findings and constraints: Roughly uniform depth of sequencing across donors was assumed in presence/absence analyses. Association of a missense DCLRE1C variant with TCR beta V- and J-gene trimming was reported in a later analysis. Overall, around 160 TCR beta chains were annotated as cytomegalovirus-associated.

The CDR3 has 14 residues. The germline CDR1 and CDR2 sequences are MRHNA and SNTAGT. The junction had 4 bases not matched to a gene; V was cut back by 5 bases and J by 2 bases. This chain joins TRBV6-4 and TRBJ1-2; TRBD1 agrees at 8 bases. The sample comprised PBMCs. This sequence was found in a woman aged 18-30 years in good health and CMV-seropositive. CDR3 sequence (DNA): TGTGCCAGCAGTTTGGGACAGGACAACTATGGCTACACCTTC. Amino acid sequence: CASSLGQDNYGYTF.